One sample yielded the 4 T cell receptor beta chains listed below, sequenced in a study of blood T cell repertoires in COVID-19. This table comes from immunoSEQ multiplex PCR, and its TCRdb copy is limited to in-frame clones, with some not included. Among around 200,000 clones, around 88% were seen once, and the ten largest hold about 7.4%. Sequencing was carried out using peripheral blood. These receptors were collected from a woman between 45 and 65 years old with acute or convalescent COVID-19.

The chain combines TRBV18 with TRBJ2-1; possible D gene TRBD1, 6 bases. V lost 3 bases and J 7 bases, leaving 13 bases between the germline ends. The germline gives CDR1 KGHSH, CDR2 LQKENI. CDR3 length: 14 amino acids. CDR3 nucleotide sequence: TGTGCCAGCTCACCCTTGGCAGGGGAGAATGAGCAGTTCTTC. As protein: CASSPLAGENEQFF.

The rearrangement uses TRBV5-1 and TRBJ2-5; 9 bases map to TRBD2. This CDR3 has 17 residues. V was pared by 0 bases and J by 5 bases, with 11 bases of the junction left unmatched. Germline CDR1 is SGHRS and CDR2 is YFSETQ. The CDR3: CASSLEGSGRFIETQYF. The DNA for the CDR3 is TGCGCCAGCAGCTTGGAGGGTAGCGGGAGATTTATCGAGACCCAGTACTTC.

This clone was seen a few times. The gene calls are TRBV28 and TRBJ1-2; D is possibly TRBD1 (5 bases). V lost 2 bases and J 5 bases, leaving 9 bases between the germline ends. Germline values: CDR1 MDHEN, CDR2 SYDVKM. This CDR3 is 13 amino acids long. The chain's CDR3 is CASSLGGTYGYTF. The CDR3 DNA is TGTGCCAGCAGTTTAGGGGGGACTTATGGCTACACCTTC.

The chain joins TRBV6-6 to TRBJ2-7; D is possibly TRBD2 (6 bases). The germline V gene encodes CDR1 MNHNY and CDR2 SVGAGI (reference sequence). The CDR3 is made up of 14 amino acids. Trimming pared 7 bases from V and 0 bases from J, leaving 13 bases between. The DNA of the CDR3 is TGTGCCAGCACTCGGGACGGGAGCTCCTACGAGCAGTACTTC. Encoded protein: CASTRDGSSYEQYF.